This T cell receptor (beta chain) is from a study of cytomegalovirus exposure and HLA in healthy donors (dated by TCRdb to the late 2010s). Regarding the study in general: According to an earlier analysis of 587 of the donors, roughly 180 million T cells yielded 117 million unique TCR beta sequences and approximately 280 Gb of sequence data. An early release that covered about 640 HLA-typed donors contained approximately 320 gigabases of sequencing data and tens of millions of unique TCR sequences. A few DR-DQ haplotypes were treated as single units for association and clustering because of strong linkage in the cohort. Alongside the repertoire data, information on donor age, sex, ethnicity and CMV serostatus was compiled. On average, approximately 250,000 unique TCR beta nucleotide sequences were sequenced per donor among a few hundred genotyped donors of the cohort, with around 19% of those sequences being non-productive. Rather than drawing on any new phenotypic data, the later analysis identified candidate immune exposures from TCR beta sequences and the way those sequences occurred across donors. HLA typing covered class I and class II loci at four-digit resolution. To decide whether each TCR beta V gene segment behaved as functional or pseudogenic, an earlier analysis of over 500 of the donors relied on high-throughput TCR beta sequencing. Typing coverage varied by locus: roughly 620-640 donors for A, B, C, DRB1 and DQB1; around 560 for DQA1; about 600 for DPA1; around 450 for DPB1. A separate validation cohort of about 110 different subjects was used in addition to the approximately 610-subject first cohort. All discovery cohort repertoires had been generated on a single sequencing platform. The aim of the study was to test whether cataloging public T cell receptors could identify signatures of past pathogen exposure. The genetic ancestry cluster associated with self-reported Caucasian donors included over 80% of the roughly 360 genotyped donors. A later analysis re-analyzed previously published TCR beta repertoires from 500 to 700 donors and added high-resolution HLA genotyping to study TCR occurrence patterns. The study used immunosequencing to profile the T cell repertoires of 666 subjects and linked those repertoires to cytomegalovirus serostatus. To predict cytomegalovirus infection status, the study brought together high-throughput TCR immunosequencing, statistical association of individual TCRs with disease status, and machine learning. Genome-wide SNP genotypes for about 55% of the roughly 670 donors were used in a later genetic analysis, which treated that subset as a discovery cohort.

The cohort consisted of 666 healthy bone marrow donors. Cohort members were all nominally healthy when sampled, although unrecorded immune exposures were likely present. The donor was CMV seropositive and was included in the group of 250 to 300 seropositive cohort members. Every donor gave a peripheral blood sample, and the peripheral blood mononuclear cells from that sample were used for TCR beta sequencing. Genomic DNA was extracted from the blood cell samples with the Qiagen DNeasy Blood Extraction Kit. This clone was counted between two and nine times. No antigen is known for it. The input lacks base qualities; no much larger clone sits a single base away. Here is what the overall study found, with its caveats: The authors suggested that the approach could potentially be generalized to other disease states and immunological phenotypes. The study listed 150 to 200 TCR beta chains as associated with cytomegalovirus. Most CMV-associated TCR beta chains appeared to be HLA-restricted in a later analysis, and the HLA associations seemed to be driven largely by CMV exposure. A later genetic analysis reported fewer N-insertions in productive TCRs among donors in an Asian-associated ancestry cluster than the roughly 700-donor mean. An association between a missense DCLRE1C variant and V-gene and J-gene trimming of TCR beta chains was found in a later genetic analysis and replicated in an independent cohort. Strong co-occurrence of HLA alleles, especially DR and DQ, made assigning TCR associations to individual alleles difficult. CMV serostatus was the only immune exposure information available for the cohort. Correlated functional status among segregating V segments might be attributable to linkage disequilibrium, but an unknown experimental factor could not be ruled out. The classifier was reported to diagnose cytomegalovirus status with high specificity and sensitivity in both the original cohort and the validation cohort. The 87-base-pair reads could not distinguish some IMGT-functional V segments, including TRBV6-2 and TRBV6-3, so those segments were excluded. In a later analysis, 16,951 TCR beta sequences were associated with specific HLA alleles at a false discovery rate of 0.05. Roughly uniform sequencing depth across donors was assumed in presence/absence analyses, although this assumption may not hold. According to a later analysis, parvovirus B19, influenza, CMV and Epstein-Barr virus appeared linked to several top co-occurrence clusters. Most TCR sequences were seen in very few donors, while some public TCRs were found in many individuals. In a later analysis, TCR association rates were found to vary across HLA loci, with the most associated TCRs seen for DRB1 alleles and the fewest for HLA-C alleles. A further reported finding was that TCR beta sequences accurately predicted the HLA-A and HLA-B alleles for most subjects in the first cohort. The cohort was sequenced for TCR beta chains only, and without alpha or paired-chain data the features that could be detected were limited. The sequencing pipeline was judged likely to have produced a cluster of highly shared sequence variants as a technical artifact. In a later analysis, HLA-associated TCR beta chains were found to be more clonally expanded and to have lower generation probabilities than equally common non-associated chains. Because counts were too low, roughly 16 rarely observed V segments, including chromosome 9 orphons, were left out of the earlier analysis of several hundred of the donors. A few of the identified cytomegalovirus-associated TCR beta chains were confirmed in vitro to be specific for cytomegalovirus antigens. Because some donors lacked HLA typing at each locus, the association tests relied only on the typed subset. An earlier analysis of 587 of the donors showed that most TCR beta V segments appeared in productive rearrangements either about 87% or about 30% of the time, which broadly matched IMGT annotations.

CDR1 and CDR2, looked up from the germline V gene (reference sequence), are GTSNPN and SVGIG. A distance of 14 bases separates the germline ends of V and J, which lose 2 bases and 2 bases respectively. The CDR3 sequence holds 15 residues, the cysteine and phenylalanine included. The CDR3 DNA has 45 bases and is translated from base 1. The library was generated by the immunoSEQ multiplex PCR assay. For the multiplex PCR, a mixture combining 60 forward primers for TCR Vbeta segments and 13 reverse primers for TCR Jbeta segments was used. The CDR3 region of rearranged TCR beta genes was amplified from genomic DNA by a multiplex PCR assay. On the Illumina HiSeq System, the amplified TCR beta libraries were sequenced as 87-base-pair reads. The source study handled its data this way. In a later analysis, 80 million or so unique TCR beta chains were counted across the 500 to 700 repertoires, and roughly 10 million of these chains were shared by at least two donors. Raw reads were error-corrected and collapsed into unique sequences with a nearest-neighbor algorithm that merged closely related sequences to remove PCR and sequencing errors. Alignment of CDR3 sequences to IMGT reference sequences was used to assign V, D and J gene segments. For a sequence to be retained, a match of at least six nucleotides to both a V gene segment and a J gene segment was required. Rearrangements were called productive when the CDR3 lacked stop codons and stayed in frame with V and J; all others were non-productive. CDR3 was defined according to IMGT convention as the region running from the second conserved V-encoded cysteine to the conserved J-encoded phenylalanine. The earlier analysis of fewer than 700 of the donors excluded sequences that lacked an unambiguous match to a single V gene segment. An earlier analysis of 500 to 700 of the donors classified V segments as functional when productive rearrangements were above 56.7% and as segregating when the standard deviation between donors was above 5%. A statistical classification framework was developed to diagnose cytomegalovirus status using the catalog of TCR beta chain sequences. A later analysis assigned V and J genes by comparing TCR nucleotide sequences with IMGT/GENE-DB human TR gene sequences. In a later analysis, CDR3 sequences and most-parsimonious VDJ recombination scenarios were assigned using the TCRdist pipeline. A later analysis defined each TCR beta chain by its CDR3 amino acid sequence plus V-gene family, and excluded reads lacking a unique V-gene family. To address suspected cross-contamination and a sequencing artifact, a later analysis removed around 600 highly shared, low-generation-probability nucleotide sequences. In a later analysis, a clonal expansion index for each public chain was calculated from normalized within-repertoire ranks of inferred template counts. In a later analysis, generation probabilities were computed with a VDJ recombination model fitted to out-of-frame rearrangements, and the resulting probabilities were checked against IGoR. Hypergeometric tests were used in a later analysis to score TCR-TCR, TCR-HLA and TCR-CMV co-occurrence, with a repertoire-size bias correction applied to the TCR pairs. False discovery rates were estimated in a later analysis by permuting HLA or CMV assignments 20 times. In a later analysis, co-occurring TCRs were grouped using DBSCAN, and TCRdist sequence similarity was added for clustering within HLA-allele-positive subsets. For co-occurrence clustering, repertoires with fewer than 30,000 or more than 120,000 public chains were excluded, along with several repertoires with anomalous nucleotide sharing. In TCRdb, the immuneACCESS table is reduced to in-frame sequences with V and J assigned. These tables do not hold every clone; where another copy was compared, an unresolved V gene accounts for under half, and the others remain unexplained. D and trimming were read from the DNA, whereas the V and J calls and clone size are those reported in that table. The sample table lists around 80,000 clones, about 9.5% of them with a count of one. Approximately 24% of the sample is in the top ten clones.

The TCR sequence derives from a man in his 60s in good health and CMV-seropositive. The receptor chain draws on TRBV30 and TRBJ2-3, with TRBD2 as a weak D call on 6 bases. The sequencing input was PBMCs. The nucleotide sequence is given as TGTGCCTGGAGTAATTACGCGGGGAACACAGATACGCAGTATTTT. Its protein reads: CAWSNYAGNTDTQYF.